These T cell receptor beta chains were read from a single sample in a study of T cells in localized non-small cell lung cancer. This table comes from immunoSEQ multiplex PCR, and its TCRdb copy is limited to in-frame clones, with some not included. The sample has about 19,000 clones, roughly 83% seen once. The specimen was peripheral blood, collected before any cancer treatment. These receptors all stem from a man aged 40 to 75 with stage I lung adenocarcinoma. The CDR3 runs from the conserved cysteine through the conserved F or W. The order of the fields is clone size, V gene, J gene, D gene, CDR3 DNA, CDR3 protein. A D gene is named only where the DNA matches it firmly. Clone size appears in some rows only: once, few, many, or a class for an expanded clone.

>-|TRBV9|TRBJ1-2|-
TGTGCCAGCAGCGCGAGGAATTTCTATGGCTACACCTTC
CASSARNFYGYTF
>-|TRBV7-3|TRBJ1-2|-
TGTGCCAGCAGCTTAACTTTTCCGGGTAAGACCATCCATTCTAACTATGGCTACACCTTC
CASSLTFPGKTIHSNYGYTF
>-|TRBV28|TRBJ2-1|-
TGTGCCAGCAGTTTCCCACTAGCCCGTTATGAGCAGTTCTTC
CASSFPLARYEQFF
>-|TRBV5-6|TRBJ2-5|TRBD1
TGTGCCAGCAGCAAAGGACAGGGGTTGTGGGAGACCCAGTACTTC
CASSKGQGLWETQYF
>-|TRBV7-7|TRBJ2-5|-
TGTGCTAGCAGCAAGCATCAAGAGACCCAGTACTTC
CASSKHQETQYF
>few|TRBV19|TRBJ1-1|TRBD1
TGTGCCAGTAGTCCGAACCGGGACAGCCCTATGAACACTGAAGCTTTCTTT
CASSPNRDSPMNTEAFF
>-|TRBV5-1|TRBJ2-7|-
TGCGCCAGCAGCTTGGCGGGCCTTTCCTACGAGCAGTACTTC
CASSLAGLSYEQYF
>-|TRBV7-3|TRBJ2-1|-
TGTGCCAGCAGCTCACCCCCTGGAGATGAGCAGTTCTTC
CASSSPPGDEQFF
>-|TRBV4-3|TRBJ2-3|TRBD2
TGCGCCAGCAGCCAAGGTCAGACTAGCGGGGGCTCAGATACGCAGTATTTT
CASSQGQTSGGSDTQYF
>-|TRBV7-3|TRBJ2-1|-
TGTGCCAGCAGCTCTTACTACCACAATGAGCAGTTCTTC
CASSSYYHNEQFF
>-|TRBV7-9|TRBJ2-3|TRBD2
TGTGCCAGCAGCCCTACTAGCGGGGGGGCAACGCAGTATTTT
CASSPTSGGATQYF
>-|TRBV5-1|TRBJ2-1|TRBD2
TGCGCCAGCAGCTTGAGACTAGCGGCCTACAATGAGCAGTTCTTC
CASSLRLAAYNEQFF
>-|TRBV7-2|TRBJ2-2|-
TGTGCCAGCAGTCCCGAGACGGGGGAGCTGTTTTTT
CASSPETGELFF
>-|TRBV5-1|TRBJ2-5|-
TGCGCCAGCAGCACTGGCGGATACCAAGAGACCCAGTACTTC
CASSTGGYQETQYF
>-|TRBV7-3|TRBJ2-1|TRBD1
TGTGCCAGCAGCAGCCGACAGGGGGCTAACAATGAGCAGTTCTTC
CASSSRQGANNEQFF
>-|TRBV2|TRBJ1-2|TRBD1
TGTGCCAGCAGGGTCCGCGGACAGGGGACGGATGGCTACACCTTC
CASRVRGQGTDGYTF
>few|TRBV6-1|TRBJ2-2|TRBD1
TGTGCCAGCAGTGTCTTTCAGGGGGCAACCGGGGAGCTGTTTTTT
CASSVFQGATGELFF
>-|TRBV6-5|TRBJ2-7|TRBD2
TGTGCCAGCGCGCCGGCGGGAGGGGACTACGAGCAGTACTTC
CASAPAGGDYEQYF
>-|TRBV28|TRBJ2-2|TRBD2
TGTGCCAGCAGTTTTAGCGGGGGGGCCTCGACCACCGGGGAGCTGTTTTTT
CASSFSGGASTTGELFF
>few|TRBV7-9|TRBJ1-3|-
TGTGCCAGCAGCTTTTTTCAGGGGCTCTCTGGAAACACCATATATTTT
CASSFFQGLSGNTIYF
>-|TRBV4-1|TRBJ1-1|-
TGCGCCAGCAGCCCTGGGGGTTTCGGCACTGAAGCTTTCTTT
CASSPGGFGTEAFF
>-|TRBV9|TRBJ2-5|TRBD1
TGTGCCAGCAGCGGAAACCGGGACAGGGCCGAGGAGACCCAGTACTTC
CASSGNRDRAEETQYF
>few|TRBV11-1|TRBJ1-1|-
TGTGCCAGCAACACCAAATCCAGGGCGATGAACACTGAAGCTTTCTTT
CASNTKSRAMNTEAFF
>-|TRBV11-3|TRBJ2-3|-
TGTGCCAGCAGCTTAGGAGGGACCCCCACAGATACGCAGTATTTT
CASSLGGTPTDTQYF
>-|TRBV10-3|TRBJ1-1|-
TGTGCCATCAGTGATCCGGGGACGGGGAACACTGAAGCTTTCTTT
CAISDPGTGNTEAFF
>-|TRBV6-6|TRBJ1-1|-
TGTGCCAGCAGTCCGGGAATGAACACTGAAGCTTTCTTT
CASSPGMNTEAFF
>-|TRBV5-4|TRBJ1-4|TRBD1
TGTGCCAGCAGCTTGGGACAGGGTTGGGGCACTAATGAAAAACTGTTTTTT
CASSLGQGWGTNEKLFF
>-|TRBV5-1|TRBJ2-7|TRBD1
TGCGCCAGCAGCACAGGACAGGGGGCTTACGAGCAGTACTTC
CASSTGQGAYEQYF
>-|TRBV18|TRBJ2-7|-
TGTGCCAGCTCACCATCGGGCTCCTACGAGCAGTACTTC
CASSPSGSYEQYF
>once|TRBV11-2|TRBJ2-5|-
TGTGCCAGCAGCCCACAATTGGGGGGGCGAAGAGAGACCCAGTACTTC
CASSPQLGGRRETQYF
>-|TRBV10-3|TRBJ1-2|-
TGTGCCATCAGTGAGTCTTCAGGATATAACTATGGCTACACCTTC
CAISESSGYNYGYTF
>-|TRBV28|TRBJ1-2|TRBD1
TGTGCCAGCAGTTTATACCTGGGACAGGGGGGATCTAACTATGGCTACACCTTC
CASSLYLGQGGSNYGYTF
>once|TRBV5-1|TRBJ2-5|-
TGCGCCAGCAGCTTACAGGACCCTCAAGAGACCCAGTACTTC
CASSLQDPQETQYF
>-|TRBV6-6|TRBJ2-1|-
TGTGCCAGCAGTCCGCTAGCGGAGGGGGATGAGCAGTTCTTC
CASSPLAEGDEQFF
>once|TRBV28|TRBJ1-1|TRBD1
TGTGCCAGCAGTTTAACCGGGACAGGGACCGCTTTCTTT
CASSLTGTGTAFF
>few|TRBV7-8|TRBJ2-2|-
TGTGCCAGCAGCCCGCAGGCCTGGTTAAACACCGGGGAGCTGTTTTTT
CASSPQAWLNTGELFF
>-|TRBV27|TRBJ2-3|TRBD2
TGTGCCAGCAGTTCCTCTAGCGGTCGCACAGATACGCAGTATTTT
CASSSSSGRTDTQYF
>-|TRBV15|TRBJ2-1|TRBD1
TGTGCCACCAGCAGAGAGTTAGGGGGCGGAAATGAGCAGTTCTTC
CATSRELGGGNEQFF
>-|TRBV28|TRBJ2-3|TRBD2
TGTGCCAGCAGTTTAGGGACTAGCGAGTACACAGATACGCAGTATTTT
CASSLGTSEYTDTQYF
>-|TRBV5-1|TRBJ2-1|-
TGCGCCAGCAGCTTAGACGGGATCTCCTCCGAGCAGTTCTTC
CASSLDGISSEQFF
>-|TRBV27|TRBJ1-5|-
TGTGCCAGCAGTCCGCTCATCCCCGGGTCTCCCCAGCATTTT
CASSPLIPGSPQHF
>-|TRBV27|TRBJ1-5|-
TGTGCCACCCGCCGTCACGGACGTGATCAGCCCCAGCATTTT
CATRRHGRDQPQHF
>-|TRBV6-6|TRBJ2-1|TRBD1
TGTGCCAGCAGTTACCAACCGGGACAGATTTACAATGAGCAGTTCTTC
CASSYQPGQIYNEQFF
>-|TRBV7-8|TRBJ1-1|-
TGTGCCAGCAGCTTGGGCAAGGGGAACAACGGAGCTTTCTTT
CASSLGKGNNGAFF
>few|TRBV4-3|TRBJ2-1|-
TGCGCCAGCAGCCAAGAGGTCGCAGAGTACAATGAGCAGTTCTTC
CASSQEVAEYNEQFF
>-|TRBV4-3|TRBJ1-5|-
TGCGCCAGCAGCCAAGATTGGGGTAGCAATCAGCCCCAGCATTTT
CASSQDWGSNQPQHF
>-|TRBV6-1|TRBJ2-3|-
TGTGCCAGCGCAAGGGATCCCACAGATACGCAGTATTTT
CASARDPTDTQYF
>-|TRBV30|TRBJ1-4|TRBD1
TGTGCCTGGAGCCATGGGACAGGATCTAATGAAAAACTGTTTTTT
CAWSHGTGSNEKLFF
>-|TRBV4-1|TRBJ1-1|-
TGCGCCAGCAGCCAAGATAGGGGGAACACTGAAGCTTTCTTT
CASSQDRGNTEAFF